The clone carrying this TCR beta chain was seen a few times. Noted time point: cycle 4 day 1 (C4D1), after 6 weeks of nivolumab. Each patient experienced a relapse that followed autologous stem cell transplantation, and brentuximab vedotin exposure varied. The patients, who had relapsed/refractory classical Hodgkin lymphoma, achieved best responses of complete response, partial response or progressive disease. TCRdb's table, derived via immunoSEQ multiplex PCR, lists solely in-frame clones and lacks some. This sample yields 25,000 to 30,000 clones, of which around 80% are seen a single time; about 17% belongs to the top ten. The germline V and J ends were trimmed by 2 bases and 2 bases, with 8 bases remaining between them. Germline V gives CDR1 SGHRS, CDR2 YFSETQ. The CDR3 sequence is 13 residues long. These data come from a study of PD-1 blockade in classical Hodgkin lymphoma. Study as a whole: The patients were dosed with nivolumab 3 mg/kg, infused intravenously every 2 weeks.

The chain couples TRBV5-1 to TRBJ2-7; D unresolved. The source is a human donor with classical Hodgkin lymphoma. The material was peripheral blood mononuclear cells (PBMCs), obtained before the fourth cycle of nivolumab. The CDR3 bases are TGCGCCAGCAGCTTCTCAGCCGCCTACGAGCAGTACTTC. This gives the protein CASSFSAAYEQYF.